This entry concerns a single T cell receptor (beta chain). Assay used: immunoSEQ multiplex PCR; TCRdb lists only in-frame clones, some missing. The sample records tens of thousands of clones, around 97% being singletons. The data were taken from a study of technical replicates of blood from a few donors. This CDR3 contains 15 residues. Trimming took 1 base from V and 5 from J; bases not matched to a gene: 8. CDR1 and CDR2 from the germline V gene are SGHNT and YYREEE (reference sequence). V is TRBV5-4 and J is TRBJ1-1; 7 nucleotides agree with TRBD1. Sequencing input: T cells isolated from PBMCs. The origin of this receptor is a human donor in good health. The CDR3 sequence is CASSLPDRARTEAFF. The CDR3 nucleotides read TGTGCCAGCAGCTTGCCTGACAGGGCTAGAACTGAAGCTTTCTTT.